Listed below are T cell receptor beta chains from one sample, sequenced in a study of cytomegalovirus exposure and HLA in healthy donors. Sequenced by immunoSEQ multiplex PCR; TCRdb stores in-frame clones only, minus some. The table has roughly 120,000 clones, around four fifths seen once. Sequenced: PBMCs. These receptors came from a man in his forties or fifties in good health and CMV-seronegative. Both conserved end residues are part of each CDR3. D genes are given only for firm matches. Rows may omit the clone size; those that give it use once, few, many or a size class.

>TRBJ2-3|NA|NA|TRBV6-1
CASLASPPLYTQYF
TGTGCCAGCCTCGCTAGCCCTCCCCTGTATACGCAGTATTTT
>TRBJ2-7|TRBD2|once|TRBV7-8
CASSLSGSSYEQYF
TGTGCCAGCAGCCTTAGCGGGAGCTCCTACGAGCAGTACTTC
>TRBJ1-1|NA|NA|TRBV18
CASSLLFGGPNTEAFF
TGTGCCAGCTCACTACTCTTCGGCGGTCCGAACACTGAAGCTTTCTTT
>TRBJ2-3|NA|NA|TRBV20-1
CSAGTHTQYF
TGCAGTGCCGGGACTCATACGCAGTATTTT
>TRBJ1-1|TRBD1|NA|TRBV6-5
CASSYSRTGGYEAFF
TGTGCCAGCAGTTACTCGCGGACAGGGGGCTATGAAGCTTTCTTT
>TRBJ2-1|NA|NA|TRBV28
CASSFGGVSYNEQFF
TGTGCCAGCAGTTTTGGAGGGGTCTCCTACAATGAGCAGTTCTTC
>TRBJ2-3|TRBD1|NA|TRBV5-8
CASSPGQGGADTQYF
TGTGCCAGCAGCCCCGGACAGGGGGGCGCAGATACGCAGTATTTT
>TRBJ1-4|TRBD1|NA|TRBV27
CASSSTRGRGEKLFF
TGTGCCAGCAGTTCCACCAGGGGGCGGGGTGAAAAACTGTTTTTT
>TRBJ2-2|NA|few|TRBV4-2
CASSQEGVLGGTGELFF
TGTGCCAGCAGCCAAGAGGGCGTCCTAGGGGGCACCGGGGAGCTGTTTTTT
>TRBJ1-3|NA|NA|TRBV19
CASTRRERNTIYF
TGTGCCAGTACCAGGAGGGAACGAAACACCATATATTTT
>TRBJ2-7|TRBD1|once|TRBV10-1
CATSAGQGYEQYF
TGCGCCACCTCAGCGGGACAGGGATACGAGCAGTACTTC
>TRBJ2-1|NA|NA|TRBV5-1
CASSPTGNEQFF
TGCGCCAGCAGCCCGACTGGCAATGAGCAGTTCTTC
>TRBJ2-5|TRBD1|NA|TRBV11-2
CASSRDRVQETQYF
TGTGCCAGCAGCCGTGACAGGGTCCAAGAGACCCAGTACTTC
>TRBJ2-5|NA|NA|TRBV5-1
CASKSSWASETQYF
TGCGCCAGCAAGAGTAGTTGGGCCTCGGAGACCCAGTACTTC
>TRBJ2-5|TRBD2|few|TRBV9
CASSPSGRASETQYF
TGTGCCAGCAGCCCTAGCGGGAGGGCCTCTGAGACCCAGTACTTC
>TRBJ2-3|TRBD1|NA|TRBV18
CASSLSGTAKADTQYF
TGTGCCAGCTCACTAAGTGGGACAGCCAAGGCAGATACGCAGTATTTT
>TRBJ2-1|TRBD2|NA|TRBV6-6
CASSKGLAGVNEQFF
TGTGCCAGCAGCAAAGGACTAGCGGGAGTGAATGAGCAGTTCTTC
>TRBJ1-1|NA|few|TRBV5-1
CASRQLLGTNTEAFF
TGCGCCAGCCGACAGCTTTTGGGCACGAACACTGAAGCTTTCTTT
>TRBJ1-2|TRBD1|NA|TRBV29-1
CSVGDRGTNYGYTF
TGCAGCGTTGGCGACAGGGGGACTAACTATGGCTACACCTTC
>TRBJ2-3|TRBD2|NA|TRBV5-8
CASSLWSGSDTDTQYF
TGTGCCAGCAGCTTGTGGAGCGGGAGTGACACAGATACGCAGTATTTT
>TRBJ1-5|TRBD1|NA|TRBV27
CASRLGQYSNQPQHF
TGTGCCAGCAGATTGGGACAGTATAGCAATCAGCCCCAGCATTTT
>TRBJ2-3|TRBD1|NA|TRBV27
CASRKGQYTDTQYF
TGTGCCAGCAGGAAGGGACAGTACACAGATACGCAGTATTTT
>TRBJ1-2|NA|NA|TRBV5-1
CASSLNQGNDYGYTF
TGCGCCAGCAGCTTGAACCAGGGTAACGACTATGGCTACACCTTC
>TRBJ1-5|NA|NA|TRBV5-1
CASSLAAGSGQPQHF
TGCGCCAGCAGCTTGGCCGCTGGGTCCGGGCAGCCCCAGCATTTT
>TRBJ2-5|NA|NA|TRBV4-3
CASSQVFFPGGANQAIGETQYF
TGCGCCAGCAGCCAAGTTTTTTTCCCCGGAGGAGCTAATCAGGCGATTGGGGAGACCCAGTACTTC
>TRBJ2-7|NA|NA|TRBV30
CAWSVRVRGARNEQYF
TGTGCCTGGAGTGTACGGGTACGGGGGGCGAGGAACGAGCAGTACTTC
>TRBJ1-1|NA|NA|TRBV30
CAWSVPGRVPEAFF
TGTGCCTGGAGTGTACCGGGCAGGGTGCCTGAAGCTTTCTTT
>TRBJ2-7|NA|once|TRBV6-1
CASTSRGPDEQYF
TGTGCCAGCACGAGCAGGGGACCTGACGAGCAGTACTTC
>TRBJ1-5|NA|NA|TRBV30
CAWDQGGGNQPQHF
TGTGCCTGGGACCAGGGCGGTGGCAATCAGCCCCAGCATTTT
>TRBJ1-5|TRBD1|few|TRBV5-8
CASSHRGDRGHHQPQHF
TGTGCCAGCAGTCACCGAGGGGACAGGGGGCATCATCAGCCCCAGCATTTT
>TRBJ1-3|NA|NA|TRBV4-3
CASSQDRAGRGNTIYF
TGCGCCAGCAGCCAAGATCGGGCAGGGAGGGGAAACACCATATATTTT
>TRBJ2-3|TRBD2|NA|TRBV25-1
CASTGGPSGVTDTQYF
TGTGCCAGCACGGGGGGGCCTAGCGGTGTGACAGATACGCAGTATTTT
>TRBJ2-2|NA|NA|TRBV6-4
CASSAGDTGELFF
TGTGCCAGCAGTGCGGGAGACACCGGGGAGCTGTTTTTT
>TRBJ1-2|TRBD1|NA|TRBV7-7
CASSLGWDRGPGYTF
TGTGCTAGCAGCTTAGGGTGGGACAGGGGGCCTGGCTACACCTTC
>TRBJ2-2|TRBD1|NA|TRBV29-1
CSVGTGNTGELFF
TGCAGCGTGGGGACAGGGAACACCGGGGAGCTGTTTTTT
>TRBJ1-1|NA|NA|TRBV2
CASSELVDTEAFF
TGTGCCAGCAGCGAGTTGGTGGACACTGAAGCTTTCTTT
>TRBJ2-5|TRBD1|NA|TRBV7-6
CASSFNRGEAQYF
TGTGCCAGCAGCTTTAACAGGGGGGAGGCCCAGTACTTC
>TRBJ1-5|NA|NA|TRBV27
CASARDTTSNQPQHF
TGTGCCAGCGCGAGGGACACCACAAGCAATCAGCCCCAGCATTTT
>TRBJ2-3|TRBD2|once|TRBV19
CASNQRETDTQYF
TGTGCCAGTAACCAGCGGGAGACAGATACGCAGTATTTT
>TRBJ1-1|NA|NA|TRBV27
CASSSQGQNTEAFF
TGTGCCAGCAGTTCTCAGGGGCAGAACACTGAAGCTTTCTTT
>TRBJ1-2|TRBD1|NA|TRBV7-3
CASSLGQGGGYTF
TGTGCCAGCAGCCTAGGACAGGGCGGAGGCTACACCTTC
>TRBJ2-7|NA|NA|TRBV5-4
CASSTPDSWQYF
TGTGCCAGCAGCACCCCGGACAGTTGGCAGTACTTC
>TRBJ2-3|NA|NA|TRBV28
CASYPQGLTDTQYF
TGTGCCAGCTATCCCCAGGGGCTCACAGATACGCAGTATTTT
>TRBJ1-2|NA|once|TRBV6-5
CASSYSPALGGYGYTF
TGTGCCAGCAGTTACTCGCCCGCCCTCGGGGGCTATGGCTACACCTTC
>TRBJ1-1|NA|NA|TRBV9
CASSVDPTKGAEAFF
TGTGCCAGCAGCGTAGACCCCACAAAGGGGGCTGAAGCTTTCTTT
>TRBJ1-2|TRBD1|NA|TRBV4-2
CASSQDQGDYGYTF
TGTGCCAGCAGCCAAGATCAGGGGGACTATGGCTACACCTTC
>TRBJ1-5|NA|NA|TRBV6-1
CASSDTGNQPQHF
TGTGCCAGCAGTGACACAGGTAATCAGCCCCAGCATTTT
>TRBJ1-2|TRBD1|NA|TRBV18
CASSLGALGQGWNYGYTF
TGTGCCAGCTCACTAGGGGCCTTGGGACAGGGATGGAACTATGGCTACACCTTC
>TRBJ2-2|NA|NA|TRBV4-3
CASSQLSQVGGGTGELFF
TGCGCCAGCAGCCAATTGAGTCAGGTCGGGGGTGGCACCGGGGAGCTGTTTTTT
>TRBJ1-2|NA|NA|TRBV27
CASNSDGYTF
TGTGCCAGCAATAGTGATGGCTACACCTTC
>TRBJ2-2|NA|few|TRBV7-9
CASSIRRDTGELFF
TGTGCCAGCAGCATCCGACGGGACACCGGGGAGCTGTTTTTT
>TRBJ2-1|TRBD1|NA|TRBV14
CASSPRQGSSYNEQFF
TGTGCCAGCAGCCCGCGACAGGGGAGCTCCTACAATGAGCAGTTCTTC
>TRBJ1-1|NA|NA|TRBV10-3
CAIRQNTEAFF
TGTGCCATCAGACAGAACACTGAAGCTTTCTTT